A selection of T cell receptor beta chains follows, all from one sample in a study of radiation and T cells in renal cell carcinoma. Only in-frame clones appear in the TCRdb table, and some are missing; sequencing was by immunoSEQ multiplex PCR. The table shows just over 95,000 clones, with 75% to 90% occurring only once. Sequenced material: blood, taken from a patient whose treatment included radiotherapy and nephrectomy. The receptor source for this set is a man aged 50-60 years with renal cell carcinoma. CDR3s include the opening cysteine and the closing phenylalanine or tryptophan. The D gene is left open where the match is weak.

J | D | V | CDR3
TRBJ2-1 | TRBD2 | TRBV6-1 | CASNLAGGGYNEQFF
TRBJ2-5 | TRBD2 | TRBV10-3 | CAISEGTSGGAPHAYF
TRBJ1-5 | NA | TRBV6-5 | CASSLISNQPQHF
TRBJ2-1 | NA | TRBV7-2 | CASSSGWGNEQFF
TRBJ1-1 | NA | TRBV5-1 | CASSLLGPGATEAFF
TRBJ1-5 | NA | TRBV19 | CASSHTRHSNQPQHF
TRBJ1-4 | NA | TRBV2 | CASSEAGGSATNEKLFF
TRBJ1-5 | TRBD1 | TRBV5-5 | CASSETGVGSNQPQHF
TRBJ2-6 | NA | TRBV5-5 | CASSHGGASGANVLTF
TRBJ2-7 | NA | TRBV9 | CASSVEGGEQYF
TRBJ1-2 | NA | TRBV15 | CATSRVQGGYTF
TRBJ1-5 | NA | TRBV6-1 | CASSGDNQPQHF
TRBJ1-5 | NA | TRBV27 | CASSYSLNQPQHF
TRBJ2-5 | NA | TRBV18 | CASSPASVGQETQYF
TRBJ2-7 | NA | TRBV7-3 | CASSLTHSYEQYF
TRBJ2-3 | TRBD2 | TRBV11-2 | CASSLLAGATDTQYF
TRBJ2-3 | NA | TRBV29-1 | CSVDVKGSSTDTQYF
TRBJ1-5 | NA | TRBV6-1 | CASTPFGNQPQHF
TRBJ1-3 | NA | TRBV5-4 | CASRLSAVSGNTIYF
TRBJ1-6 | NA | TRBV7-9 | CASSFGAGWGSPLHF
TRBJ2-7 | NA | TRBV27 | CASRTLGRGSYEQYF
TRBJ2-7 | NA | TRBV7-9 | CASSLAHYEQYF
TRBJ1-4 | TRBD1 | TRBV2 | CASRDRATNEKLFF
TRBJ2-5 | TRBD2 | TRBV5-5 | CASSLAITGGVQETQYF
TRBJ2-3 | TRBD2 | TRBV6-5 | CASSYRTSGTTDTQYF
TRBJ1-1 | TRBD1 | TRBV2 | CASGGTGNTEAFF
TRBJ2-3 | NA | TRBV13 | CASSRNHRSTDTQYF
TRBJ1-4 | NA | TRBV5-8 | CASSLTWDGFNEKLFF
TRBJ1-1 | NA | TRBV30 | CAWSRTGNTEAFF